This TCR beta chain was sequenced during a study of T cell responses to AZD1222 COVID-19 vaccine. Study conclusions and caveats: Repertoires were collected only later (after the peak T cell response had occurred).

The junction had 6 bases not matched to a gene; V was cut back by 5 bases and J by 2 bases. This CDR3 is 16 amino acids long. Germline CDR1 reads SGHAT; CDR2 reads FQNNGV. Worth noting for this clone: Its specificity is unknown.

Sequencing used immunoSEQ multiplex PCR; TCRdb keeps in-frame clones, though not all of them. There are about 68,000 clones in the sample; 88% occur only once, and about 8% lies in the top ten. This chain links TRBV11-2 with TRBJ2-3; TRBD1 aligns across 11 bases. The TCR comes from an adult in good health. This material consisted of peripheral blood, taken on day 0 of AZD1222 vaccination. The CDR3: CASSPGDRGTTDTQYF. The DNA for the CDR3 is TGTGCCAGCAGCCCCGGGGACAGGGGGACCACAGATACGCAGTATTTT.